One and the same sample provided the 12 T cell receptor beta chains below, sequenced in a study of cytomegalovirus exposure and HLA in healthy donors (dated by TCRdb to 2017 to 2019). Preparation of the library involved the immunoSEQ multiplex PCR assay. The multiplex PCR relied on a mix of 60 forward primers for TCR Vbeta segments and 13 reverse primers for TCR Jbeta segments. TCRdb limited this immuneACCESS table to in-frame rearrangements with V and J called. A share of clones is missing; checked studies link under half to unresolved V genes, and the rest is unexplained. The sample table records under 200,000 clones; around 86% of these occur just once. The ten largest clonotypes hold about 1.9% of the sample. Sequenced: PBMCs. Receptors originate from a human donor in good health.

The V and J genes are TRBV4-2 and TRBJ2-7; 14 positions agree with TRBD2. Germline CDR1 reads LGHNA; CDR2 reads YNFKEQ. The CDR3 is made up of 15 amino acids. Trimming cost V 5 bases and J 3 bases; bases outside gene matches: 3. CDR3 loop: CASSIGLAGGYEQYF. In DNA form, the CDR3 reads TGTGCCAGCAGCATAGGACTAGCGGGGGGCTACGAGCAGTACTTC.

The V gene is TRBV7-3, the J gene TRBJ2-1; D call uncertain. Trimming removed 1 base from V and 7 bases from J, with 11 bases in between. The CDR3 is 14 residues long. The germline V gene has CDR1 SGHTA and CDR2 FQGTGA. CDR3 loop: CASSLSGASNEQFF. CDR3 DNA sequence: TGTGCCAGCAGCTTAAGCGGTGCATCTAATGAGCAGTTCTTC.

Only one count was recorded for this clone. This chain connects TRBV9 to TRBJ1-2, with unresolved D. The CDR3 runs to 15 residues. V lost 0 bases and J 2 bases, leaving 11 bases between the germline ends. Germline lookup yields CDR1 SGDLS and CDR2 YYNGEE. CDR3 amino acids: CASSVDQQINYGYTF. As DNA, the CDR3 is TGTGCCAGCAGCGTAGATCAACAGATAAACTATGGCTACACCTTC.

The V and J genes are TRBV10-3 and TRBJ2-5; TRBD2 agrees at 8 bases. This CDR3 region has 14 residues. CDR1 ENHRY and CDR2 SYGVKD come from the germline V gene. The V segment lost 6 bases and the J segment 1 base; nucleotides outside the gene matches: 4. As DNA, the CDR3 is TGTGCCATCAGCACCGGGGGGGCCCAAGAGACCCAGTACTTC. The encoded protein is CAISTGGAQETQYF.

The chain combines TRBV5-5 with TRBJ2-7; TRBD1 is a possible D gene (6 bases). CDR1 is SGHKS, CDR2 YYEKEE, per germline (reference sequence). This CDR3 spans 14 amino acids. The V end lost 4 bases, the J end lost 3 bases, and 14 bases lay between the germline ends. The CDR3 is CASSKQGLGYEQYF. The CDR3 coding sequence is TGTGCCAGCAGCAAACAGGGTTTGGGCTACGAGCAGTACTTC.

The rearrangement uses TRBV18 and TRBJ1-2; 12 nucleotides align to TRBD1. There are 14 residues in the CDR3. Losses at the gene ends were 4 bases for V and 6 bases for J; bases not matched to a gene: 3. Germline-derived CDR1 and CDR2 are KGHSH and LQKENI. CDR3 residues: CASSRGTGGHGYTF. DNA for the CDR3: TGTGCCAGCTCACGAGGGACAGGGGGCCATGGCTACACCTTC.

The chain is built from TRBV7-4 and TRBJ1-1, with 7 nucleotides matching TRBD1. The V gene's germline CDR1 is SGHVT and CDR2 SQSDAQ. The CDR3 is made up of 18 amino acids. Trimming took 2 bases from V and 2 from J; bases not matched to a gene: 14. CDR3 sequence reads: CASSLPGGGGEKNTEAFF. For the CDR3, the DNA is TGTGCCAGCAGCTTACCAGGAGGAGGGGGCGAGAAAAACACTGAAGCTTTCTTT.

This chain joins TRBV4-3 and TRBJ1-5; no reliable D call. Per the germline V gene, CDR1 is LGHNA and CDR2 is YSLEER. The V gene lost 0 bases and the J gene lost 2 bases, with 8 bases spanning the gap. There are 15 residues in the CDR3. The CDR3 spells CASSQETQRNQPQHF. The CDR3 DNA reads TGCGCCAGCAGCCAAGAAACACAGCGCAATCAGCCCCAGCATTTT.

V usage is TRBV25-1 and J usage is TRBJ2-5, with D possibly TRBD2 on 5 matching bases. Germline CDR1 is MGHDK and CDR2 is SYGVNS. V lost 1 base and J lost 1, with 10 bases in between. This CDR3 is 15 amino acids long. CDR3 amino acids: CASSEFSGLQETQYF. The CDR3 DNA reads TGTGCCAGCAGTGAATTCTCAGGACTCCAAGAGACCCAGTACTTC.

The J gene is TRBJ1-1, the V gene TRBV7-2, with D possibly TRBD1 on 6 matching bases. CDR3 length: 14 amino acids. The germline CDR1 and CDR2 sequences are SGHTA and FQGNSA. V was cut by 6 bases and J by 1 base, with 12 bases left in between. The CDR3 loop is CASRGGGRNTEAFF. CDR3 coding DNA: TGTGCCAGCAGAGGGGGGGGCAGGAACACTGAAGCTTTCTTT.

This sequence joins TRBV12-5 and TRBJ2-7; 10 bases are shared with TRBD2. Germline V gene sequence: CDR1 LGHNT, CDR2 FRNRAP. The junction had 7 bases not matched to a gene; V was cut back by 5 bases and J by 6 bases. The CDR3 consists of 14 residues. CDR3 in DNA: TGTGCTAGTGGTGCCAAGGTAGCGGGAGGCGAGCAGTACTTC. Encoded protein: CASGAKVAGGEQYF.

V and J are TRBV5-4 and TRBJ2-5; 12 positions agree with TRBD1. The germline V gene has CDR1 SGHNT and CDR2 YYREEE (reference sequence). The CDR3 runs 16 residues. Trimming removed 2 bases from V and 5 bases from J; junction bases left unmatched: 7. The DNA of the CDR3 is TGTGCCAGCAGCTTAGGGGGACAGGGGGCCGGGGAGACCCAGTACTTC. Its translation is CASSLGGQGAGETQYF.